This T cell receptor (beta chain) stems from a study of T-cell reconstitution after alpha-beta-depleted transplantation in children. CDR1 is DFQATT and CDR2 is SNEGSKA in the germline V gene (reference sequence). Trimming took 2 bases from V and 0 from J, leaving 11 bases between them. The CDR3 consists of 15 residues. For TCRbeta, the library was prepared with unique molecular identifiers. In TCRdb, the PCR reads were re-called with MiXCR into one record per CDR3 protein. The table includes a few hundred thousand distinct CDR3 sequences, 9.7% detected once. This clonotype was found a few times. Sample: PBMCs from the stem cell graft donor, taken from the stem cell graft. This chain uses TRBV20-1 with TRBJ1-5; D gene unclear. The receptor's source is a human donor who donated a stem cell graft to a child with SCID. The CDR3 DNA sequence: TGCAGTGCTAGACCGAAGAGAACTAGCAATCAGCCCCAGCATTTT. This gives the protein CSARPKRTSNQPQHF.